The entry below describes one T cell receptor (beta chain). Its antigen is currently unknown. CDR1 is SGHTA, CDR2 FQGNSA, per germline. Between the trimmed V and J ends, which lost 2 bases and 3 bases, there was a span of 2 bases. The CDR3 covers 11 residues. Donors came from a validation cohort of approximately 110 subjects, distinct from the first 666-subject cohort. This specimen belongs to a study of cytomegalovirus exposure and HLA in healthy donors. Clones were sequenced by immunoSEQ multiplex PCR, and TCRdb holds only the in-frame ones, with some missing. This sample has 110,000 to 150,000 clones, with about 87% found just once. Study results and caveats: A list of around 150 TCR beta chains associated with cytomegalovirus was given.

The source is a woman in her thirties in good health and CMV-seropositive. Material: PBMCs. The chain carries TRBV7-2 and TRBJ2-7; D unclear. CDR3 DNA: TGTGCCAGCAGCTTATACTACGAGCAGTACTTC. Amino acids: CASSLYYEQYF. Combining the CDR3 with reference TRBV7-2 and TRBJ2-7 gives the whole variable domain GAGVSQSPSNKVTEKGKDVELRCDPISGHTALYWYRQSLGQGLEFLIYFQGNSAPDKSGLPSDRFSAERTGGSVSTLTIQRTQQEDSAVYLCASSLYYEQYFGPGTRLTVT.